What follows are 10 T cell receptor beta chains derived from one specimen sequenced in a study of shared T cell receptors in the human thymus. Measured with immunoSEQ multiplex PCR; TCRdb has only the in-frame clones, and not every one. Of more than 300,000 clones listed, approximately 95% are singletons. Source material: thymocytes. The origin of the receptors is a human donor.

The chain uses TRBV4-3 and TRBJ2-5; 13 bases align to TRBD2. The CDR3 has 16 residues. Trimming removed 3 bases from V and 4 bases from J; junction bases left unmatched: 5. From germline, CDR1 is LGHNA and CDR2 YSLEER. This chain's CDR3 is CASSHRLAGGRETQYF. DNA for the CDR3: TGCGCCAGCAGCCATCGACTAGCGGGAGGCCGAGAGACCCAGTACTTC.

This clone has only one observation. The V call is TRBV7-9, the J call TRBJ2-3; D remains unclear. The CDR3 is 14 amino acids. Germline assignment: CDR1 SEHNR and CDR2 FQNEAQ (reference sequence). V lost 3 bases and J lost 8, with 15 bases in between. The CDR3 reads CASSFRQVAGTQYF. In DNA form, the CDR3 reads TGTGCCAGCAGCTTCAGGCAGGTAGCAGGTACGCAGTATTTT.

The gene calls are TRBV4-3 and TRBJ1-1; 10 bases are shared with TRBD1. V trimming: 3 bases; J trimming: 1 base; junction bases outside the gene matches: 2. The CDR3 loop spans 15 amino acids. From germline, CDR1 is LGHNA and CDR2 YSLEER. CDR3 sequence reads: CASSQRDRGNTEAFF. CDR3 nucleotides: TGCGCCAGCAGCCAGAGGGACAGGGGGAACACTGAAGCTTTCTTT.

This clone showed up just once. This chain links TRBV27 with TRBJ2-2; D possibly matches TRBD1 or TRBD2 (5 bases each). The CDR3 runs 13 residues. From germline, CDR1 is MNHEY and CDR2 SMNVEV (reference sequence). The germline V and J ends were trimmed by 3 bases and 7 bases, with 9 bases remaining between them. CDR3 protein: CASSLGVGGELFF. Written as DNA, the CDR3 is TGTGCCAGCAGTTTGGGGGTCGGCGGGGAGCTGTTTTTT.

This CDR3 is CASSLSWTGPYEQYF. For the CDR3, the DNA is TGTGCCAGCAGTTTATCGTGGACAGGCCCCTACGAGCAGTACTTC. The chain has TRBV27 and TRBJ2-7, with 7 bases aligning to TRBD1. CDR3 length equals 15 residues. Losses at the gene ends were 0 bases for V and 2 bases for J; bases not matched to a gene: 4. Per the germline V gene, CDR1 is MNHEY and CDR2 is SMNVEV (reference sequence).

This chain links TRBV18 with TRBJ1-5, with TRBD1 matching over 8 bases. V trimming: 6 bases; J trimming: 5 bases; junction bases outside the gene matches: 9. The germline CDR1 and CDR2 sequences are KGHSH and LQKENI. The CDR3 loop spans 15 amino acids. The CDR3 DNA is TGTGCCAGCTCGCGGGGACAGGCGGAATATCAGCCCCAGCATTTT. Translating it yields CASSRGQAEYQPQHF.

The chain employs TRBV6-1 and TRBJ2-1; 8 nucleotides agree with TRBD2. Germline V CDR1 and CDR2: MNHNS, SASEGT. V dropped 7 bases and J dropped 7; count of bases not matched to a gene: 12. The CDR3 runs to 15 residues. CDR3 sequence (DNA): TGTGCCAGCACTCTGACCGGGACTAGGGATAATGAGCAGTTCTTC. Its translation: CASTLTGTRDNEQFF.

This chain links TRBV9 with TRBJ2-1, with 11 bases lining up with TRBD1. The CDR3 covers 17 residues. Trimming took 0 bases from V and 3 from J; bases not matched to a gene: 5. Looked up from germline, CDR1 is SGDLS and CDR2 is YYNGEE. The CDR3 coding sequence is TGTGCCAGCAGCGTAGATCCCGGGACAGGGGGCTACAATGAGCAGTTCTTC. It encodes CASSVDPGTGGYNEQFF.

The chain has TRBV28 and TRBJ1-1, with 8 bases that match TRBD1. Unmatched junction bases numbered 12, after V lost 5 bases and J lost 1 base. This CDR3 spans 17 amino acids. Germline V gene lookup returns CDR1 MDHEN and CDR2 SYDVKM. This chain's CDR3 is CASSPPGQALPNTEAFF. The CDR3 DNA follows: TGTGCCAGCAGTCCGCCGGGACAGGCACTCCCGAACACTGAAGCTTTCTTT.

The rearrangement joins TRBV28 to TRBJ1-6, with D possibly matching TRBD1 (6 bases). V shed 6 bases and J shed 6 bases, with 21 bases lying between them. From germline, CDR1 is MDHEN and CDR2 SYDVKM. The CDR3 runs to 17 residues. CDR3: CASSQADSRASNSPLHF. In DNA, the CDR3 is TGTGCCAGCAGCCAGGCGGACAGCCGGGCCTCTAATTCACCCCTCCACTTT.